This passage covers 21 T cell receptor beta chains from one sample sequenced in a study of cytomegalovirus exposure and HLA in healthy donors. Sequenced by immunoSEQ multiplex PCR; TCRdb stores in-frame clones only, minus some. The sample includes some 210,000 clones, roughly 87% of them seen just once. The sequenced sample consisted of PBMCs. The source is a woman younger than 30 in good health and CMV-seropositive.

This clone was seen a single time. This chain links TRBV29-1 with TRBJ2-3, with TRBD1 identical over 10 bases. With 7 bases clipped from V and 0 bases from J, the junction kept 7 bases outside the gene matches. This CDR3 has 15 residues. Germline loops: CDR1 SQVTM, CDR2 ANQGSEA. CDR3 nucleotides: TGCAGCGCCCCGGGACAGGGGCTTAGCACAGATACGCAGTATTTT. It yields the protein CSAPGQGLSTDTQYF.

DNA of the CDR3: TGTGCCAGCAGTTACTCGGGTCCAGGGGACACTGAAGCTTTCTTT. Translated: CASSYSGPGDTEAFF. The chain joins TRBV6-5 to TRBJ1-1, with a weak D call TRBD1 (6 bases). Trimming pared 0 bases from V and 3 bases from J, leaving 11 bases between. Germline V lookup: CDR1 MNHEY, CDR2 SVGAGI. The CDR3 length is 15 residues.

The chain carries TRBV28 and TRBJ2-7; D gene unclear. This CDR3 region has 17 residues. The V end lost 4 bases, the J end lost 3 bases, and 22 bases lay between the germline ends. The germline V gene has CDR1 MDHEN and CDR2 SYDVKM. The CDR3 sequence: CASSSPINPVPLYEQYF. The CDR3 DNA reads TGTGCCAGCAGTTCTCCCATTAACCCGGTACCCCTCTACGAGCAGTACTTC. Full variable domain (rest looked up from reference TRBV28 and TRBJ2-7): DVKVTQSSRYLVKRTGEKVFLECVQDMDHENMFWYRQDPGLGLRLIYFSYDVKMKEKGDIPEGYSVSREKKERFSLILESASTNQTSMYLCASSSPINPVPLYEQYFGPGTRLTVT.

This chain links TRBV6-5 with TRBJ2-5, with unresolved D. V was pared by 0 bases and J by 7 bases, with 6 bases between. Germline-derived CDR1 and CDR2 are MNHEY and SVGAGI. The CDR3 runs 12 residues. The CDR3: CASSYSGRTQYF. The CDR3 coding sequence is TGTGCCAGCAGTTACTCGGGCCGGACCCAGTACTTC.

The sample holds one count of this clone. V usage is TRBV30 and J usage is TRBJ1-2; 9 positions agree with TRBD1. V was pared by 2 bases and J by 6 bases, with 10 bases of the junction left unmatched. Germline V CDR1 and CDR2: GTSNPN, SVGIG (reference sequence). The CDR3 has 15 amino acids. CDR3 nucleotide sequence: TGTGCCTGGAGTCCGCCCCGGACAGGGGTGCATGGCTACACCTTC. It translates to CAWSPPRTGVHGYTF.

The rearrangement joins TRBV5-1 to TRBJ2-7; 7 bases line up with TRBD1. The CDR3 spans 13 residues. The V gene end was trimmed by 5 bases and the J gene end by 2 bases; junction bases not matched to a gene: 4. The germline CDR1 and CDR2 sequences are SGHRS and YFSETQ. The CDR3 sequence is CASSRTGAYEQYF. CDR3 coding DNA: TGCGCCAGCAGTCGGACAGGAGCCTACGAGCAGTACTTC.

The gene calls are TRBV2 and TRBJ2-7; 7 bases map to TRBD2. The germline CDR1 and CDR2 sequences are SNHLY and FYNNEI. This CDR3 spans 12 amino acids. The V gene end was trimmed by 9 bases and the J gene end by 4 bases; junction bases not matched to a gene: 6. The DNA of the CDR3 is TGTGCCAGGAGGGAGGGAGGATACGAGCAGTACTTC. Protein: CARREGGYEQYF.

This sequence joins TRBV5-1 and TRBJ2-2, with TRBD1 identical over 8 bases. This CDR3 region has 15 residues. V shed 2 bases and J 6 bases; nucleotides not matched to a gene: 6. Per germline, CDR1 SGHRS and CDR2 YFSETQ. CDR3 residues: CASSLGQGFSGELFF. In DNA form, the CDR3 reads TGCGCCAGCAGCTTAGGACAGGGATTCTCCGGGGAGCTGTTTTTT. The full variable domain, completed using reference TRBV5-1 and TRBJ2-2, is KAGVTQTPRYLIKTRGQQVTLSCSPISGHRSVSWYQQTPGQGLQFLFEYFSETQRNKGNFPGRFSGRQFSNSRSEMNVSTLELGDSALYLCASSLGQGFSGELFFGEGSRLTVL.

The sample holds a few counts of this clone. The germline gene is not matched at one end of the junction; a read error may be the cause. The chain has TRBV5-6 and TRBJ1-2; 8 nucleotides align to TRBD1. The CDR3 has 11 residues. Germline loops: CDR1 SGHDT, CDR2 YYEEEE. CDR3 sequence reads: CASSLGQGEAF. The CDR3 DNA follows: TGTGCCAGCAGCCTAGGACAGGGAGAGGCCTTC.

The chain couples TRBV7-9 to TRBJ2-3; no firm D call. V was cut by 3 bases and J by 10 bases, with 17 bases left in between. CDR3 length equals 14 residues. Germline CDR1 is SEHNR and CDR2 is FQNEAQ (reference sequence). This CDR3 reads CASSLLVVLTAQYF. The CDR3 DNA sequence: TGTGCCAGCAGCTTGCTGGTGGTCCTTACGGCGCAGTATTTT.

The gene calls are TRBV11-2 and TRBJ1-4; TRBD1 agrees at 8 bases. From germline, CDR1 is SGHAT and CDR2 FQNNGV. The V segment lost 8 bases and the J segment 0 bases; nucleotides outside the gene matches: 17. This CDR3 is 19 amino acids long. Written as DNA, the CDR3 is TGTGCCAGCTCTGCACAGGGGGTAGGGTGGAGATCAACTAATGAAAAACTGTTTTTT. Translated: CASSAQGVGWRSTNEKLFF.

The V call is TRBV4-2, the J call TRBJ2-1, with 10 bases identical to TRBD2. Germline V gives CDR1 LGHNA, CDR2 YNFKEQ. This CDR3 is built from 17 residues. Germline trimming cut 4 bases from V and 6 bases from J; bases unmatched to any gene: 12. In DNA form, the CDR3 reads TGTGCCAGCAGCCTCTTCGAAGCTAGCGGGAGTGGCAATGAGCAGTTCTTC. It codes for CASSLFEASGSGNEQFF.

The chain has TRBV2 and TRBJ1-3; no reliable D call. Trimming took 7 bases from V and 0 from J, leaving 28 bases between them. The CDR3 has 20 residues. Germline lookup yields CDR1 SNHLY and CDR2 FYNNEI. CDR3 protein: CASTPALTSEEAGSGNTIYF. CDR3 DNA: TGTGCCAGCACCCCTGCCCTGACTTCTGAGGAAGCTGGCTCTGGAAACACCATATATTTT.

V usage is TRBV29-1 and J usage is TRBJ1-1, with a tentative D call TRBD1 (6 bases). Trimming removed 4 bases from V and 3 bases from J, with 12 bases in between. This CDR3 contains 13 residues. The germline V gene has CDR1 SQVTM and CDR2 ANQGSEA. CDR3 protein: CSVVAGADTEAFF. The DNA for the CDR3 is TGCAGCGTTGTAGCAGGGGCGGACACTGAAGCTTTCTTT.

The V gene is TRBV5-4, the J gene TRBJ2-3; TRBD2 matches 13 bases. The trim removed 4 bases at V and 7 bases at J, leaving 6 bases unmatched. Germline loops: CDR1 SGHNT, CDR2 YYREEE (reference sequence). The CDR3 runs 15 residues. The chain's CDR3 is CASSQWTSGSNTQYF. CDR3 in DNA: TGTGCCAGCAGCCAATGGACTAGCGGGAGTAATACGCAGTATTTT.

V gene TRBV5-6 combines with J gene TRBJ1-5, with D perhaps TRBD1 (5 bases). The CDR3 sequence is 15 residues long. Germline assignment: CDR1 SGHDT and CDR2 YYEEEE. V was clipped by 3 bases and J by 8 bases, with 18 bases between them. The CDR3 DNA reads as TGTGCCAGCAGCTCCTCCCCTACCTGGGGGGAGCCCCAGCATTTT. This sequence encodes CASSSSPTWGEPQHF.

V gene TRBV6-5 combines with J gene TRBJ2-2; D might be TRBD2 (5 bases). The CDR3 has 15 residues. CDR1 and CDR2 (germline): MNHEY, SVGAGI. V was clipped by 2 bases and J by 3 bases, with 10 bases between them. CDR3 protein: CASSYEGLHTGELFF. In nucleotides, the CDR3 is TGTGCCAGCAGTTACGAAGGACTTCACACCGGGGAGCTGTTTTTT.

The rearrangement joins TRBV27 to TRBJ1-1; no firm D call. The ends were cut back, 4 bases at V and 5 bases at J, with 17 bases in the middle. From germline, CDR1 is MNHEY and CDR2 SMNVEV (reference sequence). The CDR3 covers 15 residues. The CDR3 bases are TGTGCCAGCAGTTCACCGACCATTACCGGGACTGAAGCTTTCTTT. Amino acids: CASSSPTITGTEAFF.

The rearrangement joins TRBV5-1 to TRBJ2-7, with a possible D match to TRBD1 (6 bases). Germline V gene data show CDR1 as SGHRS and CDR2 as YFSETQ. The CDR3 is 15 amino acids. The V end was cut by 1 base, the J end by 7 bases, with 18 bases between. CDR3 coding DNA: TGCGCCAGCAGCTTGTATCGGGACAATGAAGGGGAGCAGTACTTC. Its translation: CASSLYRDNEGEQYF.

The chain has TRBV19 and TRBJ2-2; TRBD2 might be the D (6 bases). This CDR3 region has 16 residues. Germline assignment: CDR1 LNHDA and CDR2 SQIVND (reference sequence). Trimming removed 1 base at V and 6 bases at J, with 15 bases between. The CDR3 here is CASSIVPGLVAGELFF. As DNA, the CDR3 is TGTGCCAGTAGTATAGTACCGGGACTTGTTGCCGGGGAGCTGTTTTTT.

The CDR3 loop reads CASSLFSRNNEQFF. The CDR3 DNA is TGTGCCAGCAGTTTATTTTCCAGAAACAATGAGCAGTTCTTC. The V gene is TRBV27, the J gene TRBJ2-1; D is uncertain. Germline V gives CDR1 MNHEY, CDR2 SMNVEV (reference sequence). This CDR3 comprises 14 residues. Trimming pared 1 base from V and 5 bases from J, leaving 9 bases between.